This paragraph reports one T cell receptor beta chain. Antigen unknown. The record originates from a study of CXCR3-negative and CXCR3-positive naive CD8 T cells. Across the study: The TRB read total, about 130 million, broke down to about 1.5 +/- 0.3 million reads per library. Study-wide points: Diversity proved comparably high across both naive subsets and much lower in memory CD8+ cells. Against CXCR3-negative naive cells, CXCR3-positive naive cells showed more hydrophobic TRB CDR3s.

UMI-labeled 5' RACE TRB cDNA libraries were prepared from the cells. TCRdb reanalyzed the 5' RACE reads and collapses them to one entry per CDR3 protein, without DNA. The data show under 150,000 distinct CDR3 sequences, and the top ten clones hold over 0.35%. Every CD8+ T cell subset underwent triplicate sorting at about 300,000 cells apiece. Naive CD8+ T cells displayed a CD45RO-CCR7+CD27+CD95- phenotype. There are 15 residues in the CDR3. Germline CDR1 is LGHNA and CDR2 is YSLEER. Input material: naive CXCR3+ CD8+ T cells from blood. Subset meaning: CD45RO-CCR7+CD27+CD95- naive CD8+ T cells expressing CXCR3 (TNR3+). This chain uses TRBV4-3 with TRBJ2-2; TCRdb outputs TRBD1, but without DNA this stays unchecked. This receptor was identified in a human donor in good health. Some clones in this sample may be carry-over from other donors' samples. Here the CDR3 reads CASSPGTGEAGELFF.